The 10 T cell receptor beta chains presented below share a single source sample, sequenced in a study of spatial heterogeneity in lung cancer. TCRdb called the 5' RACE reads again in MiXCR, with one record for every CDR3 protein. The sample lists 500 to 650 distinct CDR3 sequences; less than 25% were seen once. As to time point: sample taken at primary tumor resection. Sequencing used normal lung tissue next to the tumor, obtained at surgery. The receptors were gathered from a male donor with early-stage non-small cell lung cancer.

This clonotype was counted between two and nine times. The library was prepared for alpha chains; this beta chain is a stray read, so its frequency means little. The chain has TRBV6-2 or TRBV6-3 and TRBJ2-7; a weak D match, TRBD2 (5 bases). Trimming took 6 bases from V and 3 from J, leaving 12 bases between them. CDR1 is MNHEY and CDR2 is SVGEGT in the germline V gene. The CDR3 length is 13 residues. This CDR3 is CASSSRTFYEQYF. The CDR3 DNA is TGTGCCAGCAGCTCCCGGACTTTCTACGAGCAGTACTTC.

There are a few counts of this clonotype. This beta chain was picked up by a library intended for alpha chains and is off target, so its count carries little meaning. V usage is TRBV11-2 and J usage is TRBJ2-7, with 7 bases aligning to TRBD2. Germline V gene data show CDR1 as SGHAT and CDR2 as FQNNGV. The J segment lost 3 bases and the V segment lost 1 base, leaving 3 bases of the junction unmatched. This CDR3 comprises 14 residues. The CDR3 region has the DNA TGTGCCAGCAGCTTAGGAGCGGGGAGCTACGAGCAGTACTTC. It is translated as CASSLGAGSYEQYF.

This clonotype was seen only a few times. The library was prepared for alpha chains; this beta chain is a stray read, so its frequency means little. The chain employs TRBV28 and TRBJ2-1; D gene uncertain. In germline, CDR1 is MDHEN, CDR2 SYDVKM. The CDR3 covers 14 residues. V was pared by 4 bases and J by 6 bases, with 13 bases between. DNA of the CDR3: TGTGCCAGCAGTTCCCCCCCTAGACCCAATGAGCAGTTCTTC. Its translation is CASSSPPRPNEQFF.

This clonotype is labeled as large (0.1 to 1%). Little can be read into the size of this beta chain, an off-target read in a library designed for alpha chains. The chain has TRBV7-9 and TRBJ2-7; 8 bases map to TRBD1. The germline CDR1 and CDR2 sequences are SEHNR and FQNEAQ (reference sequence). V lost 5 bases to trimming and J lost 2 bases; unmatched junction nucleotides: 5. The CDR3 loop spans 14 amino acids. The CDR3 here is CASSLDRDAYEQYF. Here the CDR3 DNA reads TGTGCCAGCAGCCTGGACAGGGATGCCTACGAGCAGTACTTC. Looking up the rest from reference TRBV7-9 and TRBJ2-7 gives the full variable domain: DTGVSQNPRHKITKRGQNVTFRCDPISEHNRLYWYRQTLGQGPEFLTYFQNEAQLEKSRLLSDRFSAERPKGSFSTLEIQRTEQGDSAMYLCASSLDRDAYEQYFGPGTRLTVT.

Concerning this clonotype: The library was designed around alpha chains, so this beta chain is a stray read whose abundance carries little weight. The chain joins TRBV5-1 to TRBJ2-5, with D possibly being TRBD1 (5 bases). This CDR3 is 14 amino acids long. Trimming cost V 4 bases and J 1 base, with 11 bases left between them. The germline CDR1 and CDR2 sequences are SGHRS and YFSETQ. CDR3 nucleotide sequence: TGCGCCAGCAGCCCAGGTCAGGGCCAAGAGACCCAGTACTTC. It yields the protein CASSPGQGQETQYF.

This clonotype is large by share. Being off target in a library aimed at alpha chains, this beta chain has a size of little meaning. The CDR3 region has the DNA TGTGCCAGCAGTTTCAGGGCGGGGAAAGAGACCCAGTACTTC. Amino acids: CASSFRAGKETQYF. This chain connects TRBV27 to TRBJ2-5; TRBD2 might be the D (6 bases). Germline-derived CDR1 and CDR2 are MNHEY and SMNVEV (reference sequence). Trimming shortened V by 3 bases and J by 3 bases, and 11 bases separated the two germline ends. This CDR3 has 14 amino acids.

With respect to this clonotype: With the library built for alpha chains, this beta chain is off target and its frequency is not meaningful. The genes are TRBV3-1 and TRBJ2-7, with unresolved D. Germline V gives CDR1 LGHDT, CDR2 YNNKEL (reference sequence). CDR3 length: 13 amino acids. Trimming stripped 1 base from V and 7 bases from J, with 11 bases between. CDR3 sequence: CASSQARAPEQYF. As DNA, the CDR3 is TGTGCCAGCAGCCAAGCACGGGCGCCTGAGCAGTACTTC.

Comment on this clonotype: The size of this beta chain means little, since it is a stray read in a library made for alpha chains. The chain is built from TRBV29-1 and TRBJ2-1; D may be TRBD1 (5 bases). This CDR3 region has 13 residues. V lost 4 bases, J lost 2 bases, and 9 bases lay in between. Looked up from germline, CDR1 is SQVTM and CDR2 is ANQGSEA. CDR3 bases: TGCAGCGTTGGGCGGACACCCTACAATGAGCAGTTCTTC. Its translation: CSVGRTPYNEQFF.

This clonotype has a handful of counts. This beta chain lies outside the target of a library built for alpha chains; its clone size means little. The chain combines TRBV6-2 or TRBV6-3 with TRBJ2-7; 10 bases agree with TRBD2. CDR1 and CDR2 from the germline V gene are MNHEY and SVGEGT. The CDR3 sequence is 12 residues long. Trimming removed 6 bases from V and 7 bases from J; junction bases left unmatched: 3. The CDR3 loop is CASSLAGVEQYF. CDR3 nucleotide sequence: TGTGCCAGCAGCCTAGCGGGAGTTGAGCAGTACTTC.

By share, this clonotype counts as large. Since the library was made to target alpha chains, this beta chain is a stray read and its abundance is not meaningful. This rearrangement joins TRBV19 to TRBJ2-7; a weak D match, TRBD2 (6 bases). Trimming cost V 4 bases and J 6 bases, with 16 bases left between them. This CDR3 has 14 amino acids. Germline CDR1 is LNHDA and CDR2 is SQIVND (reference sequence). The CDR3 protein is CASSSRPDGSEQYF. The CDR3, as DNA: TGTGCCAGTAGTAGTCGACCCGACGGGAGCGAGCAGTACTTC.